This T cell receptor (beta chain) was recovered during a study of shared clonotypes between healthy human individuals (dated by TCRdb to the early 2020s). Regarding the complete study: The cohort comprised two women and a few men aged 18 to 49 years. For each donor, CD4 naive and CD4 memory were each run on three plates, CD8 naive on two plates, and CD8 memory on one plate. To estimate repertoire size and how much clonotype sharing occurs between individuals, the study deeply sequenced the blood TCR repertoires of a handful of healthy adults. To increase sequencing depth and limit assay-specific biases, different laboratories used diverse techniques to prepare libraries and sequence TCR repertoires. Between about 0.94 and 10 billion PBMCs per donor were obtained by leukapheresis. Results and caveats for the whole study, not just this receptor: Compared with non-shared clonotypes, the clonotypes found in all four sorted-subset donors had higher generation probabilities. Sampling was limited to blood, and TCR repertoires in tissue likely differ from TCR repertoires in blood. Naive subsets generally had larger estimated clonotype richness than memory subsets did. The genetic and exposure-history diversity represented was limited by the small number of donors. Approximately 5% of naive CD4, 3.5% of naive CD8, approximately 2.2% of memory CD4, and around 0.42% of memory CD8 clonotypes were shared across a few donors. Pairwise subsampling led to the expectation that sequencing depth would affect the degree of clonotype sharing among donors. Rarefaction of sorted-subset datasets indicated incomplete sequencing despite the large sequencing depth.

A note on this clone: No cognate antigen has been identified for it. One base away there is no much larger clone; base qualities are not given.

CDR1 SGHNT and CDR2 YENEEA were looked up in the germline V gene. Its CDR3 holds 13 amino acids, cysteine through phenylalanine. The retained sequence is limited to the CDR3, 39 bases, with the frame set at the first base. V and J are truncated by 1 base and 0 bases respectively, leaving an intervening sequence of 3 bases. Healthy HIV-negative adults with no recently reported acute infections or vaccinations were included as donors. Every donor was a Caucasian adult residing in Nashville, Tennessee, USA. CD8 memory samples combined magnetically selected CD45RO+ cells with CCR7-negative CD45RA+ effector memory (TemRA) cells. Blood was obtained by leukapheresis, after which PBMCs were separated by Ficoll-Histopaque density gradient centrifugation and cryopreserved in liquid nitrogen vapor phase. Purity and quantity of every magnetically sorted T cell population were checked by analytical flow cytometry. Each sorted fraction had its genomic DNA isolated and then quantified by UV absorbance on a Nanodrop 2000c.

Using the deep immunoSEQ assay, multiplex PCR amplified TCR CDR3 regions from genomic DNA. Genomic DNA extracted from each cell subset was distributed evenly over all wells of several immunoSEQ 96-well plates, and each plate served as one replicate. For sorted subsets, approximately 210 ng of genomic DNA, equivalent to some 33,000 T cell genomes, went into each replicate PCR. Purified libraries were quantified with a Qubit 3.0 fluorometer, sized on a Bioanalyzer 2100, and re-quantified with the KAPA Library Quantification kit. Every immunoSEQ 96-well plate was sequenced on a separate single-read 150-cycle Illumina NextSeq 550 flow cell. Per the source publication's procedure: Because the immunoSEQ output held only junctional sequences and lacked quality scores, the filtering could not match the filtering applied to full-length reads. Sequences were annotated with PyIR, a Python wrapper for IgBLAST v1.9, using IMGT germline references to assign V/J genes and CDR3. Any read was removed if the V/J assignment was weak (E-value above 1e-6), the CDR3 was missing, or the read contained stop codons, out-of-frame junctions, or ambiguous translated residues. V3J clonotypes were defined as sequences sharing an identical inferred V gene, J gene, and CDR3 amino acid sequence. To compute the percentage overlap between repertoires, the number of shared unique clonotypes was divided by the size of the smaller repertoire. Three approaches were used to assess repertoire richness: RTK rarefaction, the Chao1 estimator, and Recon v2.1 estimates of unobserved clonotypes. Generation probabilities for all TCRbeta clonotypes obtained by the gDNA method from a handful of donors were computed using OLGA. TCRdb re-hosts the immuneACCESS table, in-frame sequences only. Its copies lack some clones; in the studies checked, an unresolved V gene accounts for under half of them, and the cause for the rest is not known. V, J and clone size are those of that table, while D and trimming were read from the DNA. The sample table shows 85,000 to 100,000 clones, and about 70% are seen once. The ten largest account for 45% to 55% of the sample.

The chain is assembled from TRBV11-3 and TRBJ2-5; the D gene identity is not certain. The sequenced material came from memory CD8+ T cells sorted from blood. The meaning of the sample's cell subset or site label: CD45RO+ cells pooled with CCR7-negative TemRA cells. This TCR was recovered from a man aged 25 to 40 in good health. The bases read TGTGCCAGCAGCTTAGCGTACCAAGAGACCCAGTACTTC. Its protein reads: CASSLAYQETQYF.